This T cell receptor (beta chain) was captured by sequencing in a study of vaccination effects on CD4 cells after COVID-19. The wider study: After expansion with viral peptide pools in the ViraFEST assay, antigen-specific CD4+ T cells were sequenced. General study findings and limits: Clones induced by infection and by vaccine showed marked clonal contraction late after vaccination.

On day 10 of culture, CD4+ T cells were separated out. Each participant received a vaccine that was either BNT162b2 or mRNA-1273, given as two doses. Points on this clone: No antigen is known for it.

Germline V gene lookup returns CDR1 SGHRS and CDR2 YFSETQ. Trimming cost V 1 base and J 1 base, with 14 bases left between them. The length of the CDR3 is 16 residues. The repertoire was sequenced with immunoSEQ multiplex PCR; TCRdb's copy has only in-frame clones and lacks some. The table includes 43,000 or so clones, just over 70% detected once. This clonotype originated in a human donor who received a COVID-19 vaccine. The rearrangement links TRBV5-1 to TRBJ1-2; tentative D call: TRBD1 (6 bases). The specimen was CD4+ T cells from PBMCs cultured without peptide, collected after COVID-19 vaccination. The CDR3 DNA sequence: TGCGCCAGCAGCTTGACGGGACACGACAATAACTATGGCTACACCTTC. Its protein product is CASSLTGHDNNYGYTF. Supplemented by reference TRBV5-1 and TRBJ1-2, the full variable domain reads KAGVTQTPRYLIKTRGQQVTLSCSPISGHRSVSWYQQTPGQGLQFLFEYFSETQRNKGNFPGRFSGRQFSNSRSEMNVSTLELGDSALYLCASSLTGHDNNYGYTFGSGTRLTVV.